At least ten counts were recorded for the clone carrying this T cell receptor beta chain. This record comes from a study of T cell changes during pregnancy in multiple sclerosis. V gave up 0 bases and J gave up 5 bases; unmatched junction bases: 3. The germline CDR1 and CDR2 sequences are SGDLS and YYNGEE. CDR3 length equals 16 residues. TCRdb's table, derived via immunoSEQ multiplex PCR, lists solely in-frame clones and lacks some. The sample has 75,000 to 80,000 clones; 90% to 95% are singletons. The source of this sequence is a female donor in good health, enrolled as a control in a pregnancy study. The rearrangement links TRBV9 to TRBJ2-2; 11 positions match TRBD1. The sequencing used peripheral blood, collected in the second trimester of pregnancy. CDR3 region: CASSVGGQGATGELFF. DNA for the CDR3: TGTGCCAGCAGCGTAGGAGGACAGGGGGCTACCGGGGAGCTGTTTTTT.